This T cell receptor beta chain appears in the sequencing data of a study of naive and memory T cell subsets. Study outcomes and limitations: Naive repertoires, especially CD8, held a few larger clonotypes, possibly memory cells re-expressing CD45RA.

An equimolar mix of two oligonucleotides served as the beta constant-region primer for TRBC1 and TRBC2. Nested alpha and beta constant-region primers with the SP2 primer drove four PCR rounds on ligated cDNA. Ligation attached a single-stranded oligonucleotide with a 12-nucleotide UMI and the SP2 primer to the cDNA 3' end. A single record per CDR3 protein comes from TCRdb applying MiXCR to the UMI-ligation and nested PCR reads. In the table there are over 90,000 distinct CDR3 sequences, approximately 11% of which are singletons. This clonotype has only a few counts. Its antigen is unidentified. V lost 5 bases and J lost 5, with 9 bases in between. The CDR3 is 13 amino acids. Germline V gene lookup returns CDR1 MNHEY and CDR2 SVGEGT.

This sequence joins TRBV6-2 or TRBV6-3 and TRBJ2-2; D not resolved. The source is a human donor in good health. Sequencing input: naive CD4+ T cells from blood. CDR3 nucleotide sequence: TGTGCCAGCAGTCGAGTGGTTACCGGGGAGCTGTTTTTT. This codes for CASSRVVTGELFF.